This T cell receptor (beta chain) was obtained from a study of cytomegalovirus exposure and HLA in healthy donors. Study information: In an earlier analysis, approximately 120 million unique TCR beta sequences were found from 150 million to 200 million T cells. General study results and limits: A missense DCLRE1C variant was associated with V- and J-gene trimming of TCR beta chains in a later analysis, and an independent cohort replicated the association. HLA alleles were associated with around 17,000 TCR beta sequences in a later analysis at 0.05 false discovery rate.

Trimming took 8 bases from V and 0 from J, leaving 10 bases between them. Germline values: CDR1 MNHEY, CDR2 SMNVEV (reference sequence). The CDR3 runs 13 residues. Both 60 Vbeta primers and 13 Jbeta primers went into the PCR. The protocol was immunoSEQ multiplex PCR, while the TCRdb copy is restricted to in-frame clones and leaves out a portion. The sample gives under 200,000 clones, 77% of which show up once; more than 3% is in the top ten. Of note for this clone: What it binds is unknown.

Healthy bone marrow donors made up the cohort. The clonotype originates from a man aged 25-45 years in good health and CMV-seropositive. V and J are TRBV27 and TRBJ1-1; D is perhaps TRBD1 (6 bases). Sequencing was done on a sample of PBMCs. The CDR3 sequence: CASGAGVNTEAFF. The CDR3 region has the DNA TGTGCCAGCGGTGCAGGGGTGAACACTGAAGCTTTCTTT.